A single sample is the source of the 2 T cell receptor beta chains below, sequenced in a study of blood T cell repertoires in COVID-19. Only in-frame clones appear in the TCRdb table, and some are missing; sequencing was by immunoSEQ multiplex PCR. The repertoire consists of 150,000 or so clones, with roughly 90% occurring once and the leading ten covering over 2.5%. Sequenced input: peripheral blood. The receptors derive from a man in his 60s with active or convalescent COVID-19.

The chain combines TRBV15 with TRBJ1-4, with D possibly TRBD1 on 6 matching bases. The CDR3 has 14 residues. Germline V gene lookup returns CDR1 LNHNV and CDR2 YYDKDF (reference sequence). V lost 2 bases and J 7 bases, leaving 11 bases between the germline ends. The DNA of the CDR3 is TGTGCCACCAGCAGACCTACAGGGCGTGAAAAACTGTTTTTT. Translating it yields CATSRPTGREKLFF.

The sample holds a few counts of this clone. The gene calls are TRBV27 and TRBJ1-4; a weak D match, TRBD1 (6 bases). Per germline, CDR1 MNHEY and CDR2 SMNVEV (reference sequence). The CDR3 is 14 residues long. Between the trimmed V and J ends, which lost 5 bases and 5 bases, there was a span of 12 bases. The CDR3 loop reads CASSPRGGNEKLFF. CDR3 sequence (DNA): TGTGCCAGCAGTCCAAGGGGGGGGAATGAAAAACTGTTTTTT.